These T cell receptor beta chains were read from a single sample in a study of blood T cell repertoires in COVID-19. The protocol was immunoSEQ multiplex PCR, while the TCRdb copy is restricted to in-frame clones and leaves out a portion. The repertoire holds a few hundred thousand clones, with 90% as singletons. The sequenced sample consisted of PBMCs or T cells enriched from blood (not recorded which). The receptors stem from a man aged 25-40 years who had been exposed to COVID-19. Both conserved end residues are part of each CDR3. A D gene is named only where the DNA matches it firmly. Part of the rows lack a size; the others show once, few, many or a class for expanded clones.

abundance: NA
j_gene: TRBJ1-4
v_gene: TRBV18
d_gene: NA
CDR3aa: CASSLDRPYEKLFF
CDR3nt: TGTGCCAGCTCATTGGACAGACCTTACGAAAAACTGTTTTTT

abundance: NA
j_gene: TRBJ1-2
v_gene: TRBV5-5
d_gene: NA
CDR3aa: CASSYDGLLGYTF
CDR3nt: TGTGCCAGCAGCTACGACGGGTTGTTGGGCTACACCTTC

abundance: NA
j_gene: TRBJ2-3
v_gene: TRBV6-6
d_gene: NA
CDR3aa: CASSPTTRDTQYF
CDR3nt: TGTGCCAGCAGTCCAACAACTAGGGATACGCAGTATTTT

abundance: NA
j_gene: TRBJ1-2
v_gene: TRBV7-9
d_gene: NA
CDR3aa: CASSLTQGNYGYTF
CDR3nt: TGTGCCAGCAGCTTGACCCAGGGAAACTATGGCTACACCTTC

abundance: NA
j_gene: TRBJ2-3
v_gene: TRBV4-2
d_gene: TRBD1
CDR3aa: CASSQDQGAGDTQYF
CDR3nt: TGTGCCAGCAGCCAAGATCAGGGGGCGGGGGATACGCAGTATTTT

abundance: NA
j_gene: TRBJ1-6
v_gene: TRBV6-5
d_gene: NA
CDR3aa: CASSYSIRGGSPLHF
CDR3nt: TGTGCCAGCAGTTACTCGATTAGGGGCGGATCACCCCTCCACTTT

abundance: NA
j_gene: TRBJ2-2
v_gene: TRBV4-1
d_gene: NA
CDR3aa: CASSQGRGLETNTGELFF
CDR3nt: TGCGCCAGCAGCCAAGGTCGTGGACTTGAAACGAACACCGGGGAGCTGTTTTTT

abundance: NA
j_gene: TRBJ1-4
v_gene: TRBV13
d_gene: NA
CDR3aa: CASSAREKLFF
CDR3nt: TGTGCCAGCAGCGCGCGCGAAAAACTGTTTTTT

abundance: few
j_gene: TRBJ1-1
v_gene: TRBV29-1
d_gene: NA
CDR3aa: CSGYRDNTEAFF
CDR3nt: TGCAGCGGGTACAGGGATAACACTGAAGCTTTCTTT

abundance: NA
j_gene: TRBJ2-2
v_gene: TRBV6-5
d_gene: NA
CDR3aa: CASNRGASTGELFF
CDR3nt: TGTGCCAGCAATCGGGGGGCCTCCACCGGGGAGCTGTTTTTT

abundance: NA
j_gene: TRBJ2-7
v_gene: TRBV7-9
d_gene: TRBD2
CDR3aa: CASSSNPLLTGGYEQYF
CDR3nt: TGTGCCAGCAGCTCCAACCCCCTCCTGACGGGAGGGTACGAGCAGTACTTC

abundance: NA
j_gene: TRBJ2-1
v_gene: TRBV30
d_gene: NA
CDR3aa: CAWSLGRGGEDEQFF
CDR3nt: TGTGCCTGGAGTCTTGGACGGGGAGGAGAAGATGAGCAGTTCTTC

abundance: NA
j_gene: TRBJ1-3
v_gene: TRBV7-2
d_gene: TRBD1
CDR3aa: CASSFSGGAVGNTIYF
CDR3nt: TGTGCCAGCAGCTTCTCAGGGGGCGCTGTCGGAAACACCATATATTTT

abundance: NA
j_gene: TRBJ1-5
v_gene: TRBV4-1
d_gene: TRBD1
CDR3aa: CASSQDLALQGTGLYQPQHF
CDR3nt: TGCGCCAGCAGCCAAGACCTAGCCCTTCAGGGGACAGGGCTTTATCAGCCCCAGCATTTT

abundance: NA
j_gene: TRBJ2-3
v_gene: TRBV5-1
d_gene: TRBD2
CDR3aa: CASSRTSGGTDTQYF
CDR3nt: TGCGCCAGCAGCAGGACTAGCGGGGGCACAGATACGCAGTATTTT

abundance: once
j_gene: TRBJ1-2
v_gene: TRBV5-1
d_gene: NA
CDR3aa: CASTGREGGGYTF
CDR3nt: TGCGCCAGCACCGGGAGGGAGGGCGGTGGCTACACCTTC

abundance: NA
j_gene: TRBJ2-1
v_gene: TRBV4-1
d_gene: NA
CDR3aa: CASSQVDRNEQFF
CDR3nt: TGCGCCAGCAGCCAAGTAGATCGGAATGAGCAGTTCTTC

abundance: NA
j_gene: TRBJ1-3
v_gene: TRBV6-5
d_gene: NA
CDR3aa: CASSIQGSGNTIYF
CDR3nt: TGTGCCAGCAGTATTCAGGGTTCCGGAAACACCATATATTTT

abundance: NA
j_gene: TRBJ1-3
v_gene: TRBV5-4
d_gene: NA
CDR3aa: CASSSGTDTIYF
CDR3nt: TGTGCCAGCAGCTCCGGGACTGACACCATATATTTT

abundance: NA
j_gene: TRBJ1-2
v_gene: TRBV11-2
d_gene: TRBD1
CDR3aa: CASSLVGGTGVHGYTF
CDR3nt: TGTGCCAGCAGCTTAGTCGGAGGGACAGGGGTTCATGGCTACACCTTC

abundance: NA
j_gene: TRBJ1-1
v_gene: TRBV4-1
d_gene: NA
CDR3aa: CASSQGAGLENTEAFF
CDR3nt: TGCGCCAGCAGCCAAGGGGCTGGACTGGAGAACACTGAAGCTTTCTTT

abundance: NA
j_gene: TRBJ1-2
v_gene: TRBV19
d_gene: NA
CDR3aa: CASSIGLANYGYTF
CDR3nt: TGTGCCAGTAGTATAGGGCTAGCTAACTATGGCTACACCTTC

abundance: NA
j_gene: TRBJ1-2
v_gene: TRBV5-6
d_gene: NA
CDR3aa: CASSPEGALGYGYTF
CDR3nt: TGTGCCAGCAGCCCCGAGGGTGCCCTAGGGTATGGCTACACCTTC

abundance: NA
j_gene: TRBJ1-6
v_gene: TRBV6-5
d_gene: NA
CDR3aa: CASTSGGGQDSPLHF
CDR3nt: TGTGCCAGCACTTCCGGGGGGGGTCAGGATTCACCCCTCCACTTT

abundance: NA
j_gene: TRBJ2-7
v_gene: TRBV27
d_gene: TRBD1
CDR3aa: CASSFIRDRGYEQYF
CDR3nt: TGTGCCAGCAGTTTTATCCGGGACAGGGGGTACGAGCAGTACTTC

abundance: NA
j_gene: TRBJ2-1
v_gene: TRBV6-5
d_gene: TRBD1
CDR3aa: CASKRPGTGYNEQFF
CDR3nt: TGTGCCAGCAAGAGACCGGGGACAGGATACAATGAGCAGTTCTTC

abundance: NA
j_gene: TRBJ1-1
v_gene: TRBV3-1/TRBV3-2
d_gene: NA
CDR3aa: CASSHEYLNTEAFF
CDR3nt: TGTGCCAGCAGCCACGAGTACCTGAACACTGAAGCTTTCTTT

abundance: once
j_gene: TRBJ2-7
v_gene: TRBV12-3/TRBV12-4
d_gene: TRBD1
CDR3aa: CASSFGTGDEQYF
CDR3nt: TGTGCCAGCAGTTTCGGGACAGGGGACGAGCAGTACTTC

abundance: NA
j_gene: TRBJ2-3
v_gene: TRBV19
d_gene: TRBD2
CDR3aa: CASSIATSGGAGDTQYF
CDR3nt: TGTGCCAGTAGTATAGCGACTAGCGGGGGGGCGGGAGATACGCAGTATTTT

abundance: NA
j_gene: TRBJ1-1
v_gene: TRBV13
d_gene: TRBD1
CDR3aa: CASSWGTGNTEAFF
CDR3nt: TGTGCCAGCAGCTGGGGGACAGGGAACACTGAAGCTTTCTTT

abundance: NA
j_gene: TRBJ1-2
v_gene: TRBV9
d_gene: TRBD1
CDR3aa: CASSVRDRESYYGYTF
CDR3nt: TGTGCCAGCAGCGTCCGGGACAGGGAAAGTTACTATGGCTACACCTTC

abundance: NA
j_gene: TRBJ1-3
v_gene: TRBV14
d_gene: TRBD1
CDR3aa: CASSQYAGGGNTIYF
CDR3nt: TGTGCCAGCAGCCAATACGCAGGGGGAGGAAACACCATATATTTT

abundance: NA
j_gene: TRBJ1-2
v_gene: TRBV18
d_gene: TRBD1
CDR3aa: CASSPEQGAVNYGYTF
CDR3nt: TGTGCCAGCTCACCGGAACAGGGGGCGGTTAACTATGGCTACACCTTC

abundance: NA
j_gene: TRBJ1-1
v_gene: TRBV5-1
d_gene: NA
CDR3aa: CASGLQGRNTEAFF
CDR3nt: TGCGCCAGCGGACTCCAAGGCAGGAACACTGAAGCTTTCTTT

abundance: NA
j_gene: TRBJ2-3
v_gene: TRBV15
d_gene: TRBD2
CDR3aa: CATKYPGGGYTDTQYF
CDR3nt: TGTGCCACCAAATACCCTGGCGGGGGTTACACAGATACGCAGTATTTT

abundance: NA
j_gene: TRBJ2-3
v_gene: TRBV11-2
d_gene: NA
CDR3aa: CASSTRISTDTQYF
CDR3nt: TGTGCCAGCAGCACTAGAATCTCCACAGATACGCAGTATTTT

abundance: NA
j_gene: TRBJ2-1
v_gene: TRBV11-3
d_gene: NA
CDR3aa: CASSLDLRYEQFF
CDR3nt: TGTGCCAGCAGCTTAGATTTGAGATATGAGCAGTTCTTC

abundance: NA
j_gene: TRBJ1-3
v_gene: TRBV19
d_gene: NA
CDR3aa: CASQTGRTGNTIYF
CDR3nt: TGTGCCAGTCAAACGGGGAGGACTGGAAACACCATATATTTT

abundance: NA
j_gene: TRBJ1-1
v_gene: TRBV9
d_gene: TRBD1
CDR3aa: CASSLYRGAEAFF
CDR3nt: TGTGCCAGCAGCCTCTACAGGGGGGCTGAAGCTTTCTTT

abundance: NA
j_gene: TRBJ1-1
v_gene: TRBV2
d_gene: NA
CDR3aa: CASSEGGIGGTEAFF
CDR3nt: TGTGCCAGCAGTGAAGGTGGAATTGGCGGCACTGAAGCTTTCTTT

abundance: NA
j_gene: TRBJ1-6
v_gene: TRBV3-1/TRBV3-2
d_gene: NA
CDR3aa: CASSQGPGGLGVPLHF
CDR3nt: TGTGCCAGCAGCCAAGGCCCAGGCGGCTTGGGAGTCCCCCTCCACTTT

abundance: NA
j_gene: TRBJ2-3
v_gene: TRBV7-7
d_gene: TRBD2
CDR3aa: CASSLARGGTDTQYF
CDR3nt: TGTGCCAGCAGCTTAGCCCGGGGGGGGACAGATACGCAGTATTTT

abundance: NA
j_gene: TRBJ2-6
v_gene: TRBV6-5
d_gene: TRBD2
CDR3aa: CASSRGVGANVLTF
CDR3nt: TGTGCCAGCAGCCGGGGGGTCGGGGCCAACGTCCTGACTTTC

abundance: NA
j_gene: TRBJ2-7
v_gene: TRBV4-1
d_gene: TRBD1
CDR3aa: CASSPRGTGNHEQYF
CDR3nt: TGCGCCAGCAGCCCCCGCGGGACAGGTAACCACGAGCAGTACTTC

abundance: once
j_gene: TRBJ2-3
v_gene: TRBV6-6
d_gene: TRBD2
CDR3aa: CASSRGGGAPITDTQYF
CDR3nt: TGTGCCAGCAGTCGGGGCGGGGGGGCGCCGATAACAGATACGCAGTATTTT

abundance: once
j_gene: TRBJ1-1
v_gene: TRBV12-3/TRBV12-4
d_gene: NA
CDR3aa: CASRNRTPPEAFF
CDR3nt: TGTGCCAGCAGAAACAGGACCCCCCCTGAAGCTTTCTTT

abundance: NA
j_gene: TRBJ1-1
v_gene: TRBV5-1
d_gene: TRBD1
CDR3aa: CASSLGTGGRPTEAFF
CDR3nt: TGCGCCAGCAGCTTAGGGACAGGGGGCCGTCCCACTGAAGCTTTCTTT